These 32 T cell receptor beta chains share one sample of origin, sequenced in a study of T cell responses to AZD1222 COVID-19 vaccine. Repertoires were generated with immunoSEQ multiplex PCR, while TCRdb's copy carries only in-frame clones and drops some. The sample carries roughly 150,000 clones, roughly 92% recorded once. The sample here was peripheral blood, taken on day 0 of AZD1222 vaccination. These receptors all stem from an adult in good health.

This sequence joins TRBV29-1 and TRBJ2-7; no definite D call. Germline CDR1 and CDR2: SQVTM and ANQGSEA. V dropped 3 bases and J dropped 3 bases, with 9 bases sitting between them. The CDR3 runs 12 residues. The CDR3 DNA follows: TGCAGCGTTGAGGTTGGCAGCTACGAGCAGTACTTC. This gives the protein CSVEVGSYEQYF.

The chain joins TRBV6-5 to TRBJ1-1; the match to TRBD1 covers 8 bases. Looked up from germline, CDR1 is MNHEY and CDR2 is SVGAGI. This CDR3 has 15 amino acids. J gave up 7 bases and V 2 bases, and 9 bases lay outside the gene matches. The CDR3 region is CASSYAPGGPLEAFF. CDR3 in DNA: TGTGCCAGCAGTTACGCCCCAGGGGGCCCCCTTGAAGCTTTCTTT.

The CDR3 DNA reads as TGTGCCAGCAGCCGAGGACAGGGGGAAGAAAAACTGTTTTTT. Amino acids: CASSRGQGEEKLFF. The genes are TRBV7-9 and TRBJ1-4; TRBD1 matches at 10 bases. V shed 5 bases and J 8 bases; nucleotides not matched to a gene: 5. This CDR3 contains 14 residues. Germline V gene sequence: CDR1 SEHNR, CDR2 FQNEAQ (reference sequence).

The chain links TRBV19 to TRBJ2-1; D possibly corresponds to TRBD1 (5 bases). The V end was cut by 7 bases, the J end by 2 bases, with 12 bases between. The CDR3 length is 14 residues. Germline assignment: CDR1 LNHDA and CDR2 SQIVND (reference sequence). CDR3 in amino acids: CASTGQGPYNEQFF. CDR3 bases: TGTGCCAGTACTGGGCAGGGTCCCTACAATGAGCAGTTCTTC.

The table lists this clone with a count of one. The V and J genes are TRBV12-3 or TRBV12-4 and TRBJ2-1; D remains ambiguous. Trimming pared 5 bases from V and 2 bases from J, leaving 7 bases between. The CDR3 extends over 13 amino acids. CDR3 bases: TGTGCCAGCAGTCTCCACACCTACAATGAGCAGTTCTTC. This sequence encodes CASSLHTYNEQFF.

The chain joins TRBV7-6 to TRBJ1-1; D unclear. V lost 1 base to trimming and J lost 5 bases, with 11 bases between them. CDR1 and CDR2 (germline): SGHVS, FNYEAQ. This CDR3 is built from 14 residues. The CDR3 region is CASSLGRGITEAFF. The CDR3 DNA is TGTGCCAGCAGCTTAGGGCGTGGGATAACTGAAGCTTTCTTT.

This sequence joins TRBV4-1 and TRBJ2-5; a weak D match, TRBD2 (5 bases). This CDR3 comprises 15 residues. Germline V gives CDR1 MGHRA, CDR2 YSYEKL. Between the trimmed V and J ends, which lost 1 base and 5 bases, there was a span of 14 bases. The CDR3 here is CASSQVPRAVETQYF. The DNA for the CDR3 is TGCGCCAGCAGCCAAGTACCGAGGGCCGTGGAGACCCAGTACTTC.

The chain is built from TRBV6-5 and TRBJ1-1, with a weak D call TRBD1 (5 bases). The V end lost 6 bases, the J end lost 2 bases, and 13 bases lay between the germline ends. The germline V gene has CDR1 MNHEY and CDR2 SVGAGI. The CDR3 length is 14 residues. DNA for the CDR3: TGTGCCAGCAGCCCCCGGGGCAGAAACACTGAAGCTTTCTTT. Its protein product is CASSPRGRNTEAFF.

V usage is TRBV7-2 and J usage is TRBJ1-1; no definite D call. Germline assignment: CDR1 SGHTA and CDR2 FQGNSA. The CDR3 consists of 13 residues. Deletions cut 5 bases from V and 4 bases from J, with 11 bases between. CDR3 protein: CASSDHRGTEAFF. Written as DNA, the CDR3 is TGTGCCAGCAGCGACCACCGTGGCACTGAAGCTTTCTTT.

V and J are TRBV7-2 and TRBJ1-3; D gene ambiguous. This CDR3 region has 13 residues. Germline assignment: CDR1 SGHTA and CDR2 FQGNSA. Trimming shortened V by 4 bases and J by 2 bases, and 6 bases separated the two germline ends. The CDR3 coding sequence is TGTGCCAGCAGCTCAGACCCTGGAAACACCATATATTTT. It yields the protein CASSSDPGNTIYF.

This clone was seen only once. The chain carries TRBV7-9 and TRBJ1-1; D is possibly TRBD1 (6 bases). The CDR3 runs to 13 residues. Germline assignment: CDR1 SEHNR and CDR2 FQNEAQ (reference sequence). Trimming pared 5 bases from V and 4 bases from J, leaving 11 bases between. CDR3 bases: TGTGCCAGCAGCAGCAGGGGAGGCACTGAAGCTTTCTTT. It translates to CASSSRGGTEAFF.

The chain recombines TRBV5-1 with TRBJ2-1; D is unresolved. Germline V lookup: CDR1 SGHRS, CDR2 YFSETQ. The CDR3 spans 16 residues. Between the trimmed V and J ends, which lost 0 bases and 3 bases, there was a span of 13 bases. The DNA for the CDR3 is TGCGCCAGCAGCTTGGGGGGTGGTGCAAACTACAATGAGCAGTTCTTC. Translating gives CASSLGGGANYNEQFF. Supplemented by reference TRBV5-1 and TRBJ2-1, the full variable domain reads KAGVTQTPRYLIKTRGQQVTLSCSPISGHRSVSWYQQTPGQGLQFLFEYFSETQRNKGNFPGRFSGRQFSNSRSEMNVSTLELGDSALYLCASSLGGGANYNEQFFGPGTRLTVL.

CDR3 sequence (DNA): TGTGCCTGGAGTCTACCAGGGGGTTTTGATGAAAAACTGTTTTTT. It is translated as CAWSLPGGFDEKLFF. The rearrangement uses TRBV30 and TRBJ1-4; TRBD1 matches 7 bases. The germline gives CDR1 GTSNPN, CDR2 SVGIG (reference sequence). The CDR3 runs to 15 residues. With V trimmed by 2 bases and J by 6 bases, 9 bases remained unmatched.

This clone was seen only once. The CDR3 coding sequence is TGTGCCAGTATCCCTTCAGGGGGCGAGGGCAATCAGCCCCAGCATTTT. Translation: CASIPSGGEGNQPQHF. The rearrangement joins TRBV19 to TRBJ1-5, with 8 bases aligning to TRBD1. J lost 2 bases, V lost 7 bases, and 10 bases had no gene match. Germline values: CDR1 LNHDA, CDR2 SQIVND (reference sequence). CDR3 length: 16 residues.

The chain recombines TRBV28 with TRBJ1-3; no reliable D call. V lost 7 bases to trimming and J lost 0 bases, with 10 bases between them. The CDR3 is made up of 14 amino acids. CDR1 MDHEN and CDR2 SYDVKM come from the germline V gene. CDR3 bases: TGTGCCAGCATTGCCTTCCACTCTGGAAACACCATATATTTT. Translation gives CASIAFHSGNTIYF.

The chain uses TRBV6-5 and TRBJ1-2; D is possibly TRBD1 (5 bases). Germline V gene data show CDR1 as MNHEY and CDR2 as SVGAGI. Trimming took 4 bases from V and 3 from J, leaving 15 bases between them. This CDR3 region has 15 residues. The CDR3 region has the DNA TGTGCCAGCAGTTCGGGGGGGGGAGGAGACTATGGCTACACCTTC. This translates into CASSSGGGGDYGYTF.

The CDR3, as DNA: TGTGCCAGCAGCCCGGACAGGGGACGCTACAATGAGCAGTTCTTC. Translating gives CASSPDRGRYNEQFF. The gene calls are TRBV7-2 and TRBJ2-1, with 9 positions matching TRBD1. CDR3 size: 15 residues. Germline loops: CDR1 SGHTA, CDR2 FQGNSA. The junction had 5 bases not matched to a gene; V was cut back by 5 bases and J by 3 bases. The whole variable domain, remainder taken from reference TRBV7-2 and TRBJ2-1, is GAGVSQSPSNKVTEKGKDVELRCDPISGHTALYWYRQSLGQGLEFLIYFQGNSAPDKSGLPSDRFSAERTGGSVSTLTIQRTQQEDSAVYLCASSPDRGRYNEQFFGPGTRLTVL.

This chain uses TRBV7-2 with TRBJ1-1; D unclear. CDR3 length equals 14 residues. Germline V CDR1 and CDR2: SGHTA, FQGNSA. The ends were cut back, 3 bases at V and 3 bases at J, with 11 bases in the middle. The CDR3 coding sequence is TGTGCCAGCAGCTTTTCATACACTCACACTGAAGCTTTCTTT. As protein: CASSFSYTHTEAFF.

The chain couples TRBV5-4 to TRBJ2-5, with 8 bases fitting TRBD1. The length of the CDR3 is 13 residues. In germline, CDR1 is SGHNT, CDR2 YYREEE (reference sequence). V shed 6 bases, J shed 5 bases, and the junction held 6 bases outside the gene matches. CDR3 sequence: CASTDREEETQYF. The CDR3 DNA is TGTGCCAGCACGGACAGGGAAGAGGAGACCCAGTACTTC.

V usage is TRBV6-2 or TRBV6-3 and J usage is TRBJ2-5; the D is unclear. V lost 6 bases and J 2 bases, leaving 10 bases between the germline ends. The CDR3 is 13 residues long. Germline V gives CDR1 MNHEY, CDR2 SVGEGT. The CDR3 region has the DNA TGTGCCAGCAGCAGGACGGAGCAAGAGACCCAGTACTTC. This sequence encodes CASSRTEQETQYF.

The chain couples TRBV6-2 or TRBV6-3 to TRBJ2-2; D unresolved. Trimming shortened V by 5 bases and J by 6 bases, and 10 bases separated the two germline ends. Germline values: CDR1 MNHEY, CDR2 SVGEGT. The CDR3 contains 13 residues. CDR3 sequence: CASSPPPPGELFF. The CDR3 DNA reads as TGTGCCAGCAGTCCCCCGCCCCCCGGGGAGCTGTTTTTT.

This sequence joins TRBV4-1 and TRBJ1-3; no reliable D call. With 3 bases removed from V and 0 bases from J, the gap between germline ends came to 9 bases. Germline V gives CDR1 MGHRA, CDR2 YSYEKL. The CDR3 is 15 residues long. The CDR3 nucleotides read TGCGCCAGCAGCCATCATAGGATCTCTGGAAACACCATATATTTT. Encoded protein: CASSHHRISGNTIYF.

This clone was detected a few times. The rearrangement uses TRBV20-1 and TRBJ1-5, with 8 bases lining up with TRBD1. The CDR3 length is 16 residues. The junction had 9 bases not matched to a gene; V was cut back by 5 bases and J by 0 bases. Per the germline V gene, CDR1 is DFQATT and CDR2 is SNEGSKA (reference sequence). The CDR3 region has the DNA TGCAGTGCTGGTGGACAGGGCTTGACTAGCAATCAGCCCCAGCATTTT. Encoded protein: CSAGGQGLTSNQPQHF.

J is TRBJ2-1 and V is TRBV7-3; D is possibly TRBD1 (6 bases). This CDR3 is 12 amino acids long. Germline CDR1 is SGHTA and CDR2 is FQGTGA. Trimming removed 6 bases from V and 12 bases from J, with 15 bases in between. CDR3 in amino acids: CASRTTGLGQFF. The CDR3 DNA sequence: TGTGCCAGCAGAACTACAGGGCTGGGGCAGTTCTTC.

V usage is TRBV6-2 or TRBV6-3 and J usage is TRBJ2-5; unclear D gene. Trimming took 6 bases from V and 2 from J, leaving 10 bases between them. This CDR3 comprises 13 residues. Germline V gene sequence: CDR1 MNHEY, CDR2 SVGEGT. CDR3: CASSDLPQETQYF. The CDR3 DNA is TGTGCCAGCAGCGACCTGCCGCAAGAGACCCAGTACTTC.

The chain combines TRBV10-1 with TRBJ1-1; D ambiguous. V shed 11 bases and J shed 2 bases, with 18 bases lying between them. The CDR3 is 14 amino acids. The V gene's germline CDR1 is WNHNN and CDR2 SYGVQD (reference sequence). The CDR3 loop is CALSRARFNTEAFF. The CDR3 bases are TGCGCCCTGTCGAGGGCCAGGTTCAACACTGAAGCTTTCTTT.

The rearrangement joins TRBV9 to TRBJ1-3; TRBD1 is a possible D gene (5 bases). There are 15 residues in the CDR3. In germline, CDR1 is SGDLS, CDR2 YYNGEE. The germline V and J ends were trimmed by 4 bases and 4 bases, with 15 bases remaining between them. The CDR3 here is CASSPLGGVGNTIYF. CDR3 sequence (DNA): TGTGCCAGCAGCCCCCTCGGAGGGGTAGGAAACACCATATATTTT. The variable domain in full, completed from reference TRBV9 and TRBJ1-3, reads DSGVTQTPKHLITATGQRVTLRCSPRSGDLSVYWYQQSLDQGLQFLIQYYNGEERAKGNILERFSAQQFPDLHSELNLSSLELGDSALYFCASSPLGGVGNTIYFGEGSWLTVV.

The rearrangement joins TRBV30 to TRBJ1-1, with TRBD1 as a possible D gene (5 bases). The CDR3 consists of 15 residues. V lost 0 bases and J lost 3, with 14 bases in between. Germline V gene lookup returns CDR1 GTSNPN and CDR2 SVGIG (reference sequence). CDR3 nucleotides: TGTGCCTGGAGTGTACGGGGGACGGTTCACACTGAAGCTTTCTTT. It translates to CAWSVRGTVHTEAFF. Looking up the rest from reference TRBV30 and TRBJ1-1 gives the full variable domain: SQTIHQWPATLVQPVGSPLSLECTVEGTSNPNLYWYRQAAGRGLQLLFYSVGIGQISSEVPQNLSASRPQDRQFILSSKKLLLSDSGFYLCAWSVRGTVHTEAFFGQGTRLTVV.

The sample holds one count of this clone. The chain's CDR3 is CASSFDRGAEAFF. The CDR3 region has the DNA TGTGCCAGCAGTTTCGACAGGGGAGCTGAAGCTTTCTTT. The chain uses TRBV12-3 or TRBV12-4 and TRBJ1-1, with 8 bases fitting TRBD1. CDR3 length equals 13 residues. The V segment lost 3 bases and the J segment 6 bases; nucleotides outside the gene matches: 3.

The sample holds a few counts of this clone. The V and J genes are TRBV19 and TRBJ2-7; 7 bases line up with TRBD1. This CDR3 has 13 amino acids. V was pared by 4 bases and J by 2 bases, with 2 bases of the junction left unmatched. Germline V gene data show CDR1 as LNHDA and CDR2 as SQIVND (reference sequence). CDR3 sequence reads: CASSRGQPYEQYF. In DNA form, the CDR3 reads TGTGCCAGTAGTAGGGGACAGCCCTACGAGCAGTACTTC.

The J gene is TRBJ1-2, the V gene TRBV13, with no clear D. Germline lookup yields CDR1 PRHDT and CDR2 FYEKMQ (reference sequence). Trimming pared 6 bases from V and 6 bases from J, leaving 23 bases between. The CDR3 has 16 amino acids. CDR3 nucleotide sequence: TGTGCCAGCAGAAGAGAGTTGGGAGCGACTCACAATGGCTACACCTTC. Translation gives CASRRELGATHNGYTF.

V is TRBV5-1 and J is TRBJ2-1; D is undetermined. Per the germline V gene, CDR1 is SGHRS and CDR2 is YFSETQ. The CDR3 consists of 13 residues. V gave up 1 base and J gave up 3 bases, with 5 bases separating them. The CDR3 spells CASSLTYYNEQFF. As DNA, the CDR3 is TGCGCCAGCAGCTTGACTTACTACAATGAGCAGTTCTTC.